The clone carrying this T cell receptor (beta chain) has a handful of counts. Its antigen is as yet unknown. The authors reverse transcribed all of the isolated RNA, so sequencing captured expressed TCRB transcripts. For naive, central memory and regulatory T cell samples, reads averaged about 3.5 million. Sequencing was performed with immunoSEQ multiplex PCR; in TCRdb, only in-frame clones are kept and a portion is missing. The sample holds a few hundred thousand clones, over 9.5% seen once. V was pared by 0 bases and J by 4 bases, with 15 bases between. Germline CDR1 is LGHNA and CDR2 is YSLEER. This CDR3 is 16 amino acids long. These data belong to a study of beta chain features in type 1 diabetes. General study points: VDJ junctions sequenced from type 1 diabetes patients showed fewer insertions and more deletions. TCRB CDR3s were moderately but significantly shorter in Type 1 diabetes patients in all four CD4+ subsets. Sequencing of cDNA might inflate the share of cells that strongly express TCR.

Per donor, one heparinised blood draw averaged about 110 mL. This chain links TRBV4-3 with TRBJ1-1, with D perhaps matching TRBD1 (6 bases). This TCR was recovered from a woman younger than 35 with type 1 diabetes. The specimen was naive CD4+ T cells from blood. CDR3 in amino acids: CASSQDQQGLGTEAFF. The CDR3 DNA follows: TGCGCCAGCAGCCAAGATCAACAGGGCCTGGGCACTGAAGCTTTCTTT.